This T cell receptor (beta chain) appears in the sequencing data of a study of T-cell reconstitution after alpha-beta-depleted transplantation in children. Study results and limitations: Counts and diversity of T cells one year after transplant came mostly from newly produced T cells.

This clonotype was seen at least ten times. Its cognate antigen is unknown. The authors prepared the TCRbeta library with unique molecular identifiers. MiXCR was run by TCRdb on the PCR reads, yielding one entry per CDR3 protein. This sample has some 260,000 distinct CDR3 sequences; 20% to 30% occur once, and the top ten carry about 5%. V lost 2 bases and J lost 3, with 10 bases in between. The CDR3 totals 14 residues. This TCR derives from a female patient aged 2 to 10 who had a stem cell transplant for congenital amegakaryocytic thrombocytopenia, so the T cells may come from the graft donor. Sequencing was performed on PBMCs, mostly from graft donor cells, taken 360 days after TCRalphabeta/CD19-depleted stem cell transplant. The chain joins TRBV12-3 or TRBV12-4 to TRBJ1-2; perhaps TRBD1 as D (6 bases). CDR3 loop: CASSLRHRDYGYTF. The DNA of the CDR3 is TGTGCCAGCAGTTTAAGGCACAGGGACTATGGCTACACCTTC.